The TCR beta chain under discussion was sequenced for a study of blood T cell repertoires in COVID-19. Germline assignment: CDR1 SGHRS and CDR2 YFSETQ. The CDR3 runs 14 residues. V lost 0 bases and J 0 bases, leaving 4 bases between the germline ends. In this sample, this clone turned up once. This table comes from immunoSEQ multiplex PCR, and its TCRdb copy is limited to in-frame clones, with some not included. The data show about 40,000 clones, roughly 88% seen once. The sequence came from a human donor in a cohort sampled during active COVID-19. The sequenced sample consisted of peripheral blood. The chain uses TRBV5-1 and TRBJ2-1; D remains ambiguous. This chain's CDR3 is CASSLGLSYNEQFF. DNA of the CDR3: TGCGCCAGCAGCTTGGGGCTCTCCTACAATGAGCAGTTCTTC.